The T cell receptor (beta chain) described here comes from a study of regulatory T cells in long-lasting Graves disease. Study-wide findings and caveats: Investigators studied peripheral blood only, not thyroid tissue. Accuracy may have suffered from the small sample size. Persistent disease was associated with favored TRBV28 usage and with favored use of TRBJ1-2 and TRBJ2-5.

In building TCR beta libraries, iRepertoire HTBI primers were used together with Arm-PCR of CDR3 regions. In TCRdb, the multiplex PCR reads were re-called with MiXCR into one record per CDR3 protein. The sample has a few hundred thousand distinct CDR3 sequences; roughly 24% are singletons. The CDR3 loop spans 12 amino acids. Trimming stripped 6 bases from V and 7 bases from J, with 10 bases between. Time point denoted: persistent/refractory GD, antithyroid drugs over 5 years with positive TRAb. Construction of the TCR library relied on RNA isolated from PBMCs. The peripheral blood volume drawn was around 9.6 milliliters, and it was collected into EDTA tubes. This clonotype has a count of ten or more. Its target is unknown.

The gene calls are TRBV12-3 or TRBV12-4 and TRBJ2-4; D assignment may be TRBD1 or TRBD2 (5 bases each). The source of this sequence is a woman in her thirties or forties with Graves disease. Sequencing was performed on peripheral blood mononuclear cells (PBMCs), taken when the disease was refractory, from a patient treated with antithyroid drugs. CDR3 DNA: TGTGCCAGCAGCTTGGGACGGAACATTCAGTACTTC. This sequence encodes CASSLGRNIQYF.